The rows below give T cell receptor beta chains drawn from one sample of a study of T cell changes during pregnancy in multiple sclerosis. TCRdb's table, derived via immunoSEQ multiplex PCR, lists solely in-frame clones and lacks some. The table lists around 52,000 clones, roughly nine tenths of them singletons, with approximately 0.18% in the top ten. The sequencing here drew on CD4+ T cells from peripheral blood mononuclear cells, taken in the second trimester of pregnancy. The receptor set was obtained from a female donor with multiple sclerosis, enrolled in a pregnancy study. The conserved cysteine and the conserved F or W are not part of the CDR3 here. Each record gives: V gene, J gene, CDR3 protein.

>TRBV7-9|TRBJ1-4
ASSLGQGGSEKLF
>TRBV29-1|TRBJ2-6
SVQGTGANVLT
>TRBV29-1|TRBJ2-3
SVGGGTDTQY
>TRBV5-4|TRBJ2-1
ASSLDFGSYNEQF
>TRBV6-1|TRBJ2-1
ASEAGLQVGEQF
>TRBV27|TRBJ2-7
ASSPMTSGSYEQY
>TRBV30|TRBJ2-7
AWSIRTAGYPYEQY
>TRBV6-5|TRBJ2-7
ASRLDRTSYEQY
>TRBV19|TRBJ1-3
AVARQGMGSGNTIY
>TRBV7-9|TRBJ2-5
ASSLLGLAVVETQY
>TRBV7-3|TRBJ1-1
ASSLTRNTEAF
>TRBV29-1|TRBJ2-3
SAVGTPASTDTQY
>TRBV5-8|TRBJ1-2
ASSLKDRVDGYT
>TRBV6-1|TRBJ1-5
ASRGTDNQPQH
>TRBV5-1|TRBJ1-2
ASSFPQGTGYT
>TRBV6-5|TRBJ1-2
ASRAGTNYGYT
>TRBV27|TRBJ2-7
ASSLDRGYEQY
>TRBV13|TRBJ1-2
ASSLRTGANFYGYT
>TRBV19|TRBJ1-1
ASTPTGTNTEAF
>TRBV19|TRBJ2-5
ASTPDRRIQETQY
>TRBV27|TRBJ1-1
ASRAESRGTEAF
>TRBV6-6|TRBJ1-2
ASVQQGQEVNGYT
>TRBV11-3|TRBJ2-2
ASSGRLAGGPGELF
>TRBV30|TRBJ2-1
AWSESTGPNEQF